The 13 T cell receptor beta chains below were found in one sample sequenced in a study of blood T cell repertoires in COVID-19. Assay: immunoSEQ multiplex PCR; the TCRdb copy retains only in-frame clones and omits some. The sample includes about 190,000 clones, around four fifths seen only once; the top ten take around 2.8%. Sequencing input: peripheral blood. These receptor sequences come from a woman of 80 years or more with active or convalescent COVID-19.

The rearrangement uses TRBV28 and TRBJ2-7, with D possibly TRBD2 on 5 matching bases. The CDR3 spans 17 residues. V shed 4 bases and J shed 0 bases, with 19 bases lying between them. CDR1 is MDHEN and CDR2 is SYDVKM in the germline V gene. The CDR3 sequence: CASSSHRTYVNSYEQYF. The CDR3 nucleotides are TGTGCCAGCAGTTCCCACCGGACTTATGTTAACTCCTACGAGCAGTACTTC.

The gene calls are TRBV28 and TRBJ2-5; 7 nucleotides agree with TRBD1. The germline gives CDR1 MDHEN, CDR2 SYDVKM. J gave up 0 bases and V 3 bases, and 7 bases lay outside the gene matches. The CDR3 spans 16 residues. Here the CDR3 DNA reads TGTGCCAGCAGTTTTCCGGGACAGAAAAACCAAGAGACCCAGTACTTC. It is translated as CASSFPGQKNQETQYF.

The chain uses TRBV9 and TRBJ1-1; possible D gene TRBD1, 6 bases. This CDR3 region has 15 residues. With 3 bases removed from V and 0 bases from J, the gap between germline ends came to 12 bases. Germline CDR1 and CDR2: SGDLS and YYNGEE. In DNA, the CDR3 is TGTGCCAGCAGCGAGTTACAGGGCGTGAACACTGAAGCTTTCTTT. The encoded protein is CASSELQGVNTEAFF.

The CDR3 DNA reads TGTGCCAGTGGCACAGGGCAGGACACTGAAGCTTTCTTT. Translated, it gives CASGTGQDTEAFF. This rearrangement joins TRBV28 to TRBJ1-1; weak D call: TRBD1 (6 bases). V dropped 9 bases and J dropped 3 bases, with 14 bases sitting between them. Per the germline V gene, CDR1 is MDHEN and CDR2 is SYDVKM. The CDR3 spans 13 residues. Using reference TRBV28 and TRBJ1-1 for the parts outside the CDR3, the full variable domain is DVKVTQSSRYLVKRTGEKVFLECVQDMDHENMFWYRQDPGLGLRLIYFSYDVKMKEKGDIPEGYSVSREKKERFSLILESASTNQTSMYLCASGTGQDTEAFFGQGTRLTVV.

The genes are TRBV6-5 and TRBJ2-2, with 7 nucleotides matching TRBD1. The CDR3 sequence is 15 residues long. From germline, CDR1 is MNHEY and CDR2 SVGAGI. V lost 2 bases and J lost 4; bases outside the gene matches: 4. The CDR3 DNA is TGTGCCAGCAGTTACGCAGGGGGTGGCACCGGGGAGCTGTTTTTT. It translates to CASSYAGGGTGELFF.

This clone was picked up a small number of times. The chain is built from TRBV20-1 and TRBJ2-5; TRBD2 aligns across 9 bases. This CDR3 is built from 14 residues. CDR1 and CDR2 from the germline V gene are DFQATT and SNEGSKA (reference sequence). The V gene end was trimmed by 3 bases and the J gene end by 3 bases; junction bases not matched to a gene: 5. CDR3 nucleotides: TGCAGTGCTAGTTCTCCTAGCGGGGAAGAGACCCAGTACTTC. Its translation is CSASSPSGEETQYF.

The gene calls are TRBV5-5 and TRBJ1-5; possibly TRBD1 for D (6 bases). The CDR3 loop spans 14 amino acids. Germline V lookup: CDR1 SGHKS, CDR2 YYEKEE (reference sequence). V lost 4 bases, J lost 3 bases, and 11 bases lay in between. The CDR3 DNA reads as TGTGCCAGCAGCGCCGGACAGATCAATCAGCCCCAGCATTTT. Encoded protein: CASSAGQINQPQHF.

V and J are TRBV5-1 and TRBJ2-2; 8 bases line up with TRBD2. The CDR3 is made up of 16 amino acids. Trimming removed 4 bases from V and 2 bases from J; junction bases left unmatched: 7. CDR1 and CDR2 (germline): SGHRS, YFSETQ. The CDR3 protein is CASSAPGGLNTGELFF. As DNA, the CDR3 is TGCGCCAGCAGCGCCCCGGGGGGGCTTAACACCGGGGAGCTGTTTTTT. Complete variable domain (other parts from reference TRBV5-1 and TRBJ2-2): KAGVTQTPRYLIKTRGQQVTLSCSPISGHRSVSWYQQTPGQGLQFLFEYFSETQRNKGNFPGRFSGRQFSNSRSEMNVSTLELGDSALYLCASSAPGGLNTGELFFGEGSRLTVL.

The chain links TRBV10-3 to TRBJ2-7, with D hard to call. The germline V gene encodes CDR1 ENHRY and CDR2 SYGVKD. V lost 6 bases and J lost 0, with 9 bases in between. The CDR3 length is 13 residues. The CDR3 loop is CAIRVGNSYEQYF. Here the CDR3 DNA reads TGTGCCATCAGGGTGGGCAACTCCTACGAGCAGTACTTC.

V gene TRBV18 combines with J gene TRBJ1-4, with D perhaps matching TRBD1 (6 bases). V lost 6 bases, J lost 0 bases, and 11 bases lay in between. Per germline, CDR1 KGHSH and CDR2 LQKENI. CDR3 length equals 15 residues. The CDR3 coding sequence is TGTGCCAGCTCGGCGGACAGAGCAACTAATGAAAAACTGTTTTTT. Its translation: CASSADRATNEKLFF.

The chain links TRBV27 to TRBJ2-5; 13 bases are shared with TRBD2. Germline-derived CDR1 and CDR2 are MNHEY and SMNVEV (reference sequence). The CDR3 runs 15 residues. V lost 5 bases, J lost 4 bases, and 4 bases stayed unmatched. The chain's CDR3 is CASSPLAGGPETQYF. The CDR3 nucleotides read TGTGCCAGCAGTCCACTAGCGGGGGGGCCAGAGACCCAGTACTTC.

The rearrangement joins TRBV28 to TRBJ1-1, with D unresolved. The CDR3 contains 14 residues. Deletions cut 2 bases from V and 7 bases from J, with 14 bases between. From germline, CDR1 is MDHEN and CDR2 SYDVKM. CDR3 protein: CASSLPSSWHEAFF. DNA for the CDR3: TGTGCCAGCAGTTTACCCTCCTCGTGGCATGAAGCTTTCTTT.

The V gene is TRBV29-1, the J gene TRBJ1-2; D gene unclear. Germline V gene data show CDR1 as SQVTM and CDR2 as ANQGSEA. The CDR3 loop spans 12 amino acids. Trimming pared 6 bases from V and 4 bases from J, leaving 12 bases between. DNA of the CDR3: TGCAGCGTCCCTGAGGCGGGCTATGGCTACACCTTC. Amino acid sequence: CSVPEAGYGYTF. The whole variable domain, remainder taken from reference TRBV29-1 and TRBJ1-2, is SAVISQKPSRDICQRGTSLTIQCQVDSQVTMMFWYRQQPGQSLTLIATANQGSEATYESGFVIDKFPISRPNLTFSTLTVSNMSPEDSSIYLCSVPEAGYGYTFGSGTRLTVV.